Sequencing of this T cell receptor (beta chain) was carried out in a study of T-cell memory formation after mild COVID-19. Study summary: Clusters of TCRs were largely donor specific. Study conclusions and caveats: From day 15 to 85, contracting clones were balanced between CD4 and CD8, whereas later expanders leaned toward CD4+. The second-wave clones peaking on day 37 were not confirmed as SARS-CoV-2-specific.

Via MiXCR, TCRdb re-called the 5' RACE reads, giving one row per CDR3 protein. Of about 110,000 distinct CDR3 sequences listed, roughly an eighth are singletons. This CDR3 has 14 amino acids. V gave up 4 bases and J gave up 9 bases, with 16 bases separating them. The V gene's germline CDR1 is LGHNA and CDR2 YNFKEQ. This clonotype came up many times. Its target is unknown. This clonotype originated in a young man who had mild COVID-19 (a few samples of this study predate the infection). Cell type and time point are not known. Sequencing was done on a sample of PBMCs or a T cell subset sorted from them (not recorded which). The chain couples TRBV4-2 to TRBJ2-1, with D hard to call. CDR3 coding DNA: TGTGCCAGCAGCCTGAGCCAGCTTAGTAGTGAGCAGTTCTTC. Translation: CASSLSQLSSEQFF.